This TCR beta chain was sequenced during a study of T cells in localized non-small cell lung cancer. The CDR3 has 17 residues. Trimming removed 0 bases from V and 0 bases from J; junction bases left unmatched: 5. Germline V CDR1 and CDR2: SGHRS, YFSETQ. The method was immunoSEQ multiplex PCR; TCRdb's version includes in-frame clones alone and lacks a portion of them. The sample yields around 25,000 clones, around 90% seen once. This TCR derives from a woman aged 35-70 years with stage I lung adenocarcinoma. The input for sequencing was peripheral blood, taken before any cancer treatment. The chain carries TRBV5-1 and TRBJ2-4; 8 positions match TRBD1. CDR3 in amino acids: CASSLAGQGLAKNIQYF. The CDR3 DNA is TGCGCCAGCAGCTTGGCCGGACAGGGCCTAGCCAAAAACATTCAGTACTTC.